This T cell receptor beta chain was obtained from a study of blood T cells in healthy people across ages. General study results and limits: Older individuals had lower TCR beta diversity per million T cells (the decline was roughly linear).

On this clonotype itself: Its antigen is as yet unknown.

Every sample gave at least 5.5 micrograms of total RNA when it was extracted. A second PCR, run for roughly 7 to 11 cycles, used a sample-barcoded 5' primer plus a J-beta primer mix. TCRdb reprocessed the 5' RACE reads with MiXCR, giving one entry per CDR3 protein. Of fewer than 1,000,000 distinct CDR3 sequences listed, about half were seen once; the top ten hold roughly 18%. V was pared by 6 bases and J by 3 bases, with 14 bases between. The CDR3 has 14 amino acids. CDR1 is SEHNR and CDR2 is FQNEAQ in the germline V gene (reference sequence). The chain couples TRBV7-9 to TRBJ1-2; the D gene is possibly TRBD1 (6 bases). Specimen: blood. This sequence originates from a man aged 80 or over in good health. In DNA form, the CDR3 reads TGTGCCAGCAGGCCTAGGGGGGGACACTATGGCTACACCTTC. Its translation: CASRPRGGHYGYTF.